This T cell receptor (beta chain) was documented in a study of CD8+ T cells in alopecia areata. As for the study in general: At a dose of 5 to 10 mg twice daily, oral tofacitinib was given to treated patients. The authors scored treated patients' severity by affected scalp percentage. Study results and caveats: Within the top 100, expanded CD8+ clones significantly decreased with tofacitinib, as did scalp clonality. Amid tofacitinib therapy, many expanded lesional clones stayed present in scalp and blood.

Described treatment: oral pan-JAK inhibitor, 5-10 mg twice daily. There are 14 residues in the CDR3. Germline-derived CDR1 and CDR2 are SGHDT and YYEEEE. Deletions cut 7 bases from V and 2 bases from J, with 13 bases between. RNA was isolated and reverse transcribed to cDNA, the sequencing template. TCRdb keeps only in-frame clones here, not all; method: immunoSEQ multiplex PCR. The sample has some 180,000 clones, 53% seen once. Worth noting for this clone: Its target is not known.

V is TRBV5-6 and J is TRBJ2-4; D is ambiguous. The receptor was isolated from a human donor with alopecia areata. Sequenced material: CD8+ T cells sorted from blood, taken at week 24, from a patient treated with tofacitinib. DNA of the CDR3: TGTGCCAGCGGATACCAGGAGACCAAAAACATTCAGTACTTC. Encoded protein: CASGYQETKNIQYF.